Listed here are 8 T cell receptor beta chains from one sample, sequenced in a study of blood T cell repertoires in COVID-19. Method: immunoSEQ multiplex PCR; TCRdb's copy keeps in-frame clones and lacks some. The table lists about 160,000 clones, approximately 95% of them singletons. Material for sequencing was peripheral blood. The origin of the receptors is an older woman with COVID-19, enrolled during active disease.

This clone was recorded once. The chain is built from TRBV18 and TRBJ1-5; TRBD1 matches at 9 bases. The ends lost 5 bases at V and 7 bases at J; junction bases unmatched: 6. CDR3 length equals 14 residues. Germline V gene data show CDR1 as KGHSH and CDR2 as LQKENI. CDR3 DNA: TGTGCCAGCTCATCCGGGACAGGGAGCCAGCCCCAGCATTTT. Its protein is CASSSGTGSQPQHF.

This chain connects TRBV6-5 to TRBJ2-7, with D possibly matching TRBD2 (5 bases). Germline V gene data show CDR1 as MNHEY and CDR2 as SVGAGI. The V end lost 3 bases, the J end lost 6 bases, and 12 bases lay between the germline ends. CDR3 length equals 13 residues. The CDR3 protein is CASSYSGFGEQYF. The CDR3 DNA follows: TGTGCCAGCAGTTATTCGGGATTTGGCGAGCAGTACTTC.

The chain recombines TRBV2 with TRBJ1-6, with TRBD1 identical over 7 bases. The trim removed 6 bases at V and 6 bases at J, leaving 2 bases unmatched. This CDR3 region has 13 residues. Germline V CDR1 and CDR2: SNHLY, FYNNEI. This chain's CDR3 is CASRQGPNSPLHF. The CDR3 nucleotides read TGTGCCAGCAGACAGGGGCCTAATTCACCCCTCCACTTT.

The J gene is TRBJ2-2, the V gene TRBV2; D is uncertain. Germline V gene data show CDR1 as SNHLY and CDR2 as FYNNEI. The V end was cut by 4 bases, the J end by 6 bases, with 12 bases between. The CDR3 has 14 amino acids. CDR3 in amino acids: CASSGTALSGELFF. In nucleotides, the CDR3 is TGTGCCAGCAGTGGTACCGCGTTATCCGGGGAGCTGTTTTTT. The variable domain in full, with the rest retrieved from reference TRBV2 and TRBJ2-2, is EPEVTQTPSHQVTQMGQEVILRCVPISNHLYFYWYRQILGQKVEFLVSFYNNEISEKSEIFDDQFSVERPDGSNFTLKIRSTKLEDSAMYFCASSGTALSGELFFGEGSRLTVL.

In the case of this clone: This CDR3 is also generated by other DNA sequences in the sample. The chain couples TRBV30 to TRBJ1-2; D might be TRBD1 (5 bases). The V gene lost 2 bases and the J gene lost 4 bases, with 8 bases spanning the gap. CDR1 GTSNPN and CDR2 SVGIG come from the germline V gene (reference sequence). This CDR3 contains 12 residues. The CDR3 nucleotides read TGTGCCTGGAGTACGGGGGGCTATGGCTACACCTTC. Its translation: CAWSTGGYGYTF.

The chain is built from TRBV5-1 and TRBJ1-1, with a weak D call TRBD1 (6 bases). This CDR3 region has 15 residues. Germline values: CDR1 SGHRS, CDR2 YFSETQ. Trimming stripped 2 bases from V and 1 base from J, with 12 bases between. The CDR3, as DNA: TGCGCCAGCAGCTTTCAGGGACAAGAGAACACTGAAGCTTTCTTT. It specifies CASSFQGQENTEAFF.

J is TRBJ2-7 and V is TRBV7-9, with a weak D call TRBD1 (6 bases). Germline values: CDR1 SEHNR, CDR2 FQNEAQ (reference sequence). CDR3 length: 13 residues. Trimming cost V 3 bases and J 3 bases, with 9 bases left between them. The DNA for the CDR3 is TGTGCCAGCAGCTTGACACAGGGCTACGAGCAGTACTTC. It yields the protein CASSLTQGYEQYF. Supplemented by reference TRBV7-9 and TRBJ2-7, the full variable domain reads DTGVSQNPRHKITKRGQNVTFRCDPISEHNRLYWYRQTLGQGPEFLTYFQNEAQLEKSRLLSDRFSAERPKGSFSTLEIQRTEQGDSAMYLCASSLTQGYEQYFGPGTRLTVT.

V usage is TRBV4-3 and J usage is TRBJ1-3, with D possibly TRBD1 on 6 matching bases. The germline CDR1 and CDR2 sequences are LGHNA and YSLEER. V lost 4 bases and J lost 4, with 17 bases in between. CDR3 length: 16 residues. CDR3 sequence: CASSPFPTGIGNTIYF. CDR3 bases: TGCGCCAGCAGCCCATTTCCCACAGGGATCGGAAACACCATATATTTT.